A single count supports the clone carrying this TCR beta chain. A multiplex PCR was run with 60 Vbeta primers and 13 Jbeta primers. The repertoire was sequenced with immunoSEQ multiplex PCR; TCRdb's copy has only in-frame clones and lacks some. This sample has 150,000 to 200,000 clones, with 75% to 85% found just once. V was trimmed by 0 bases and J by 5 bases, leaving 11 bases between them. The CDR3 length is 15 residues. The V gene's germline CDR1 is MNHEY and CDR2 SVGAGI. Each of the donors was a healthy bone marrow donor. This entry is derived from a study of cytomegalovirus exposure and HLA in healthy donors.

This sequence joins TRBV6-5 and TRBJ2-1; D ambiguous. The origin of this receptor is a woman aged 45-65 years in good health and CMV-seronegative. Input material: PBMCs. The CDR3 DNA sequence: TGTGCCAGCAGTTACTCGATCTTCACTCACAATGAGCAGTTCTTC. This encodes CASSYSIFTHNEQFF.